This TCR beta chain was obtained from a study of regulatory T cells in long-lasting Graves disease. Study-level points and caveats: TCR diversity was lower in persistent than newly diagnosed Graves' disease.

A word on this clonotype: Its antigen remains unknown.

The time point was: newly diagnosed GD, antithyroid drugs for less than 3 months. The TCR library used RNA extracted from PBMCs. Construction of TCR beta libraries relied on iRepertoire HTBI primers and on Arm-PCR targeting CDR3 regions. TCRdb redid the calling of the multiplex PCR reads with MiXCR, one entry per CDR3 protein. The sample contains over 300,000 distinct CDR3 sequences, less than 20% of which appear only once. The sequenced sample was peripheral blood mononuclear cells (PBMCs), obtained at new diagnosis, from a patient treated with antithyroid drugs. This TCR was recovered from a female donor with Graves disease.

The CDR3 region is CASSRQTGTNTEAFF. CDR3 DNA: TGTGCCAGCAGCCGGCAGACAGGGACGAACACTGAAGCTTTCTTT. The V call is TRBV14, the J call TRBJ1-1; the match to TRBD1 covers 7 bases. Unmatched junction bases numbered 6, after V lost 4 bases and J lost 1 base. The CDR3 consists of 15 residues. Germline V gives CDR1 SGHDN, CDR2 FVKESK.